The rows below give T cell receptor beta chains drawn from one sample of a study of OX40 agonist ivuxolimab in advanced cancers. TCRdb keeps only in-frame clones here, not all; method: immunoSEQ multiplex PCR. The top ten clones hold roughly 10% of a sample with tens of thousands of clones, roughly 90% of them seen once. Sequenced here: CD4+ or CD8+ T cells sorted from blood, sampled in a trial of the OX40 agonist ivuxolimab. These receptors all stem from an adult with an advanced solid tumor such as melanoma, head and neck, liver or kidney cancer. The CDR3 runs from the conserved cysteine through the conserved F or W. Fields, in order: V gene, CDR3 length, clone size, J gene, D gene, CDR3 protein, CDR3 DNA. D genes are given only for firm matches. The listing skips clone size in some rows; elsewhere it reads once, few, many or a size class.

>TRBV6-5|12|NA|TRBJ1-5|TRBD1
CASSSGGQPQHF
TGTGCCAGCAGCTCAGGGGGTCAGCCCCAGCATTTT
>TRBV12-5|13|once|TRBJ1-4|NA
CASGLGLNEKLFF
TGTGCTAGTGGTTTGGGGCTTAATGAAAAACTGTTTTTT
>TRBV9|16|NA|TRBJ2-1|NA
CASSVTGFSSYNEQFF
TGTGCCAGCAGCGTTACAGGATTCTCCTCCTACAATGAGCAGTTCTTC
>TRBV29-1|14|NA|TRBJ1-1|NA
CSVEDKGGNTEAFF
TGCAGCGTTGAAGATAAAGGGGGAAACACTGAAGCTTTCTTT
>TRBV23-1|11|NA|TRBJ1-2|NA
CASSQRGGYTF
TGCGCCAGCAGTCAAAGGGGTGGCTACACCTTC
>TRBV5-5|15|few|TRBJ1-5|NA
CASSKDGGYNQPQHF
TGTGCCAGCAGCAAGGACGGAGGATACAATCAGCCCCAGCATTTT
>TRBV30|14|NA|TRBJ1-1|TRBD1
CAWSPGQGRTEAFF
TGTGCCTGGAGTCCAGGACAGGGGAGGACTGAAGCTTTCTTT
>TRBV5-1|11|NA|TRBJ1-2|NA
CASSLGSGYTF
TGCGCCAGCAGCTTGGGTTCTGGCTACACCTTC
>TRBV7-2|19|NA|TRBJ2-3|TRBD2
CASSLPGLGGGADTDTQYF
TGTGCCAGCAGCTTACCTGGACTGGGCGGGGGGGCCGACACAGATACGCAGTATTTT
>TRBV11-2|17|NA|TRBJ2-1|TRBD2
CASSLAYVLAEENEQFF
TGTGCCAGCAGCTTGGCTTATGTCCTAGCGGAGGAGAATGAGCAGTTCTTC
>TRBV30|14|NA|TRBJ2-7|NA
CAWGGPENTYEQYF
TGTGCCTGGGGGGGCCCAGAAAACACCTACGAGCAGTACTTC
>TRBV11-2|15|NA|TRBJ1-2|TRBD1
CASSSPGQGAYGYTF
TGTGCCAGCAGCTCGCCGGGACAGGGGGCTTATGGCTACACCTTC